This is a list of T cell receptor beta chains from one sample in a study of CXCR3-negative and CXCR3-positive naive CD8 T cells. No DNA is given; TCRdb re-called the 5' RACE reads and lists each CDR3 protein once. The sample has over 45,000 distinct CDR3 sequences. The specimen was memory CD8+ T cells from blood. The receptors were gathered from a human donor in good health. Some clones in this sample may be carry-over from other donors' samples. Each CDR3 is given with its conserved first and last residue.

j_gene	v_gene	CDR3aa
TRBJ2-7	TRBV30	CAWSDRAWDEQYF
TRBJ2-1	TRBV29-1	CSGNGGLNEQFF
TRBJ2-2	TRBV28	CASSSSSGGAQHTGELFF
TRBJ1-5	TRBV7-2	CASSLHQDSNQPQHF
TRBJ2-1	TRBV28	CASSPLGAGGRGEQFF
TRBJ2-5	TRBV6-2/TRBV6-3	CASSPQGAGETQYF
TRBJ2-3	TRBV7-2	CASSLEGRASSTDTQYF
TRBJ2-7	TRBV6-6	CASSYRVDEQYF
TRBJ1-4	TRBV27	CASRALEGLEKLFF
TRBJ1-1	TRBV7-8	CASSLYGTVNTEAFF
TRBJ2-3	TRBV7-2	CASSLWRVLSTDTQYF
TRBJ1-2	TRBV28	CASSFGTTYGYTF
TRBJ2-7	TRBV14	CASSRMTGLADYEQYF
TRBJ1-5	TRBV5-6	CASSLQGGNQPQHF